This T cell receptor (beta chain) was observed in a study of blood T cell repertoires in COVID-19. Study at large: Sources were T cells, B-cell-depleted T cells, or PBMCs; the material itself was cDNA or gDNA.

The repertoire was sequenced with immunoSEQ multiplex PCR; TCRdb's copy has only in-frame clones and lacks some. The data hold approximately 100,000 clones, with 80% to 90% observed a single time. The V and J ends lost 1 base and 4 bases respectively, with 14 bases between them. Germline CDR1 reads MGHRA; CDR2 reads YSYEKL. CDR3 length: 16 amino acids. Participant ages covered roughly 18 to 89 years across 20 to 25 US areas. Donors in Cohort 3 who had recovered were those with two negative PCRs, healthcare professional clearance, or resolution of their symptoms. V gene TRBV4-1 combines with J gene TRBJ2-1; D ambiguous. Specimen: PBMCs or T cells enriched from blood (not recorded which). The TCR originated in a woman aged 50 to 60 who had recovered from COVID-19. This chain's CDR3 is CASSQVAGARYNEQFF. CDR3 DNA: TGCGCCAGCAGCCAAGTGGCAGGTGCCCGTTACAATGAGCAGTTCTTC.